These 23 T cell receptor beta chains share one sample of origin, sequenced in a study of CD8+ T cells in alopecia areata. It was cDNA, reverse transcribed from extracted RNA, that served as the sequencing template. Produced via immunoSEQ multiplex PCR; TCRdb's table is partial and in-frame only. Of 200,000 to 250,000 clones in the sample, about three fifths are singletons; the top ten hold roughly 4.2%. The treatment denotes: oral pan-JAK inhibitor, 5-10 mg twice daily. This specimen consisted of CD4+ T cells sorted from blood, obtained at week 4, from a patient treated with tofacitinib. All receptors derive from a human donor with alopecia areata.

In its sample, this clone was seen a few times. The chain is built from TRBV2 and TRBJ2-1, with D unclear. V was pared by 8 bases and J by 7 bases, with 9 bases between. CDR1 is SNHLY and CDR2 is FYNNEI in the germline V gene. The CDR3 runs to 11 residues. CDR3 sequence: CASGGENEQFF. The CDR3 coding sequence is TGTGCCAGCGGCGGCGAGAATGAGCAGTTCTTC.

This chain uses TRBV28 with TRBJ2-6, with D possibly TRBD1 on 5 matching bases. V was trimmed by 7 bases and J by 1 base, leaving 11 bases between them. Germline V gene data show CDR1 as MDHEN and CDR2 as SYDVKM. The CDR3 consists of 15 residues. CDR3 nucleotides: TGTGCCAGCACCCCCGCAGGGTCTGGGGCCAACGTCCTGACTTTC. Amino acids: CASTPAGSGANVLTF.

In its sample, this clone was seen once. This chain uses TRBV2 with TRBJ2-2; weak D call: TRBD1 (5 bases). This CDR3 region has 14 residues. Germline-derived CDR1 and CDR2 are SNHLY and FYNNEI. Trimming took 3 bases from V and 2 from J, leaving 7 bases between them. CDR3 nucleotides: TGTGCCAGCAGTGACAGGGAAAACACCGGGGAGCTGTTTTTT. As protein: CASSDRENTGELFF.

This sequence joins TRBV2 and TRBJ1-5; D is perhaps TRBD1 (5 bases). Germline V gives CDR1 SNHLY, CDR2 FYNNEI. Trimming pared 5 bases from V and 7 bases from J, leaving 12 bases between. The CDR3 is made up of 13 amino acids. Written as DNA, the CDR3 is TGTGCCAGCAGTCCGGGACTCGGGCAGCCCCAGCATTTT. Amino acids: CASSPGLGQPQHF.

This clone was counted only a few times. This chain uses TRBV2 with TRBJ2-7, with 11 bases that match TRBD2. Germline values: CDR1 SNHLY, CDR2 FYNNEI. V trimming: 6 bases; J trimming: 1 base; junction bases outside the gene matches: 2. The CDR3 covers 14 residues. The CDR3 loop reads CASRGLAVSYEQYF. The CDR3 DNA sequence: TGTGCCAGCAGGGGACTAGCGGTTTCCTACGAGCAGTACTTC.

The gene calls are TRBV10-3 and TRBJ2-3; D possibly corresponds to TRBD2 (6 bases). The V gene's germline CDR1 is ENHRY and CDR2 SYGVKD. There are 15 residues in the CDR3. V was pared by 0 bases and J by 1 base, with 8 bases between. The CDR3 DNA is TGTGCCATCAGTGAGTCGGCTAGCGGCACAGATACGCAGTATTTT. The encoded protein is CAISESASGTDTQYF.

This clone showed up just a few times. This rearrangement joins TRBV30 to TRBJ2-7; D call uncertain. The CDR3 is 14 amino acids. The V and J ends lost 2 bases and 0 bases respectively, with 11 bases between them. Germline V gene lookup returns CDR1 GTSNPN and CDR2 SVGIG (reference sequence). This CDR3 reads CAWSKAGGSYEQYF. As DNA, the CDR3 is TGTGCCTGGAGTAAGGCAGGTGGCTCCTACGAGCAGTACTTC.

The chain uses TRBV29-1 and TRBJ2-1; unclear D gene. This CDR3 spans 13 amino acids. Germline CDR1 is SQVTM and CDR2 is ANQGSEA. The germline V and J ends were trimmed by 4 bases and 5 bases, with 12 bases remaining between them. CDR3 in DNA: TGCAGCGTTGGAAACCGGGCCAACAATGAGCAGTTCTTC. It yields the protein CSVGNRANNEQFF.

The gene calls are TRBV5-6 and TRBJ2-7; D is perhaps TRBD1 (6 bases). The CDR3 runs 17 residues. Per the germline V gene, CDR1 is SGHDT and CDR2 is YYEEEE. Trimming shortened V by 3 bases and J by 0 bases, and 19 bases separated the two germline ends. CDR3 nucleotide sequence: TGTGCCAGCAGCTGGGGGCCCCTACAGGGACGCTCCTACGAGCAGTACTTC. This encodes CASSWGPLQGRSYEQYF.

This chain joins TRBV30 and TRBJ2-3; D gene uncertain. This CDR3 is 12 amino acids long. Germline CDR1 reads GTSNPN; CDR2 reads SVGIG (reference sequence). Trimming pared 4 bases from V and 4 bases from J, leaving 9 bases between. CDR3 in DNA: TGTGCCTGGAAGGAGTCCGCAGATACGCAGTATTTT. Encoded protein: CAWKESADTQYF.

The rearrangement joins TRBV29-1 to TRBJ2-5; TRBD2 matches 9 bases. Trimming took 4 bases from V and 2 from J; bases not matched to a gene: 11. The CDR3 contains 16 residues. The germline V gene has CDR1 SQVTM and CDR2 ANQGSEA. The CDR3 here is CSVVWLAGQKQETQYF. CDR3 DNA sequence: TGCAGCGTTGTCTGGCTAGCGGGACAAAAACAAGAGACCCAGTACTTC.

Notes on this clone: At the DNA level, this CDR3 is encoded by other sequences in the same sample as well. The V gene is TRBV5-6, the J gene TRBJ2-3; tentatively, D is TRBD2 (6 bases). From germline, CDR1 is SGHDT and CDR2 YYEEEE. The CDR3 loop spans 15 amino acids. Trimming left V 1 base short and J 0 bases short, with 9 bases between. CDR3 sequence reads: CASSLRSGSTDTQYF. In DNA, the CDR3 is TGTGCCAGCAGCTTGCGGAGCGGGAGCACAGATACGCAGTATTTT.

The rearrangement uses TRBV29-1 and TRBJ1-1, with D possibly being TRBD1 (6 bases). This CDR3 has 16 residues. Germline loops: CDR1 SQVTM, CDR2 ANQGSEA. With 4 bases removed from V and 0 bases from J, the gap between germline ends came to 18 bases. CDR3 loop: CSVGDTPLGMNTEAFF. The CDR3, as DNA: TGCAGCGTTGGGGACACCCCTCTCGGCATGAACACTGAAGCTTTCTTT. The full variable domain, completed using reference TRBV29-1 and TRBJ1-1, is SAVISQKPSRDICQRGTSLTIQCQVDSQVTMMFWYRQQPGQSLTLIATANQGSEATYESGFVIDKFPISRPNLTFSTLTVSNMSPEDSSIYLCSVGDTPLGMNTEAFFGQGTRLTVV.

This clone has a handful of counts. The V call is TRBV10-3, the J call TRBJ1-2; possibly TRBD1 for D (5 bases). CDR1 and CDR2 from the germline V gene are ENHRY and SYGVKD. The CDR3 runs to 14 residues. Trimming cost V 0 bases and J 2 bases, with 7 bases left between them. Written as DNA, the CDR3 is TGTGCCATCAGTGAGTCGCGGGACAACTATGGCTACACCTTC. This translates into CAISESRDNYGYTF.

The rearrangement joins TRBV5-1 to TRBJ2-4; unclear D gene. CDR3 length: 14 amino acids. The germline V gene has CDR1 SGHRS and CDR2 YFSETQ. The V end lost 5 bases, the J end lost 1 base, and 10 bases lay between the germline ends. CDR3 protein: CASSSVMAKNIQYF. DNA of the CDR3: TGCGCCAGCAGTTCGGTGATGGCCAAAAACATTCAGTACTTC.

This chain links TRBV19 with TRBJ2-5; the match to TRBD1 covers 9 bases. The germline V gene has CDR1 LNHDA and CDR2 SQIVND (reference sequence). CDR3 length equals 15 residues. V trimming: 6 bases; J trimming: 5 bases; junction bases outside the gene matches: 10. The DNA of the CDR3 is TGTGCCAGTAGCTCGGGACAGGGAGCGCTGGAGACCCAGTACTTC. It is translated as CASSSGQGALETQYF.

V usage is TRBV5-1 and J usage is TRBJ2-2, with no clear D. The CDR3 is 11 amino acids. V lost 4 bases to trimming and J lost 7 bases, with 5 bases between them. CDR1 and CDR2 (germline): SGHRS, YFSETQ. Here the CDR3 reads CASSENGELFF. In DNA, the CDR3 is TGCGCCAGCAGCGAGAACGGGGAGCTGTTTTTT.

The chain's CDR3 is CASSQMGQGNSPLHF. The CDR3 DNA follows: TGCGCCAGCAGCCAGATGGGACAGGGGAATTCACCCCTCCACTTT. The chain recombines TRBV4-3 with TRBJ1-6, with TRBD1 identical over 10 bases. Trimming removed 3 bases from V and 7 bases from J; junction bases left unmatched: 3. The CDR3 covers 15 residues. Germline V gene lookup returns CDR1 LGHNA and CDR2 YSLEER.

The V call is TRBV6-5, the J call TRBJ2-2, with TRBD1 as a possible D gene (5 bases). The CDR3 spans 15 residues. The germline V gene encodes CDR1 MNHEY and CDR2 SVGAGI. Trimming shortened V by 0 bases and J by 2 bases, and 7 bases separated the two germline ends. In DNA form, the CDR3 reads TGTGCCAGCAGTTACTCGGGGCGAAACACCGGGGAGCTGTTTTTT. It translates to CASSYSGRNTGELFF.

The chain has TRBV10-3 and TRBJ1-2; D unclear. V lost 2 bases, J lost 8 bases, and 15 bases lay in between. This CDR3 has 14 amino acids. Germline V CDR1 and CDR2: ENHRY, SYGVKD. This chain's CDR3 is CAISETDKAGGYTF. CDR3 sequence (DNA): TGTGCCATCAGTGAGACTGACAAGGCCGGGGGCTACACCTTC.

V usage is TRBV5-4 and J usage is TRBJ2-7; a possible D gene is TRBD2 (5 bases). The V and J ends lost 1 base and 1 base respectively, with 12 bases between them. CDR1 and CDR2 from the germline V gene are SGHNT and YYREEE (reference sequence). This CDR3 contains 15 residues. The CDR3, as DNA: TGTGCCAGCAGCTTGCTGGGTCGGGGATCCTACGAGCAGTACTTC. Its protein product is CASSLLGRGSYEQYF.

The table lists this clone with a count of one. CDR3 DNA: TGTGCCAGCTCACCTAAGGGGGCCGGGTCGGAGACCCAGTACTTC. Protein product: CASSPKGAGSETQYF. The chain carries TRBV18 and TRBJ2-5; 7 bases are shared with TRBD1. V lost 3 bases, J lost 5 bases, and 9 bases stayed unmatched. Germline V lookup: CDR1 KGHSH, CDR2 LQKENI. The CDR3 loop spans 15 amino acids.

The chain links TRBV29-1 to TRBJ2-3, with D perhaps being TRBD1 or TRBD2 (5 bases each). Trimming pared 0 bases from V and 3 bases from J, leaving 10 bases between. From germline, CDR1 is SQVTM and CDR2 ANQGSEA. This CDR3 contains 14 residues. This chain's CDR3 is CSVEDERGTDTQYF. The CDR3 DNA reads as TGCAGCGTTGAAGATGAGAGGGGAACAGATACGCAGTATTTT.